This T cell receptor (beta chain) was identified in a study of low-dose radiotherapy and immunotherapy resistance in tumors. Study summary: Treatment of Cohort 1 consisted of 0.5 Gy per fraction every 2 weeks, adding up to 6.5 Gy. Every six weeks patients received intravenous ipilimumab 1 mg/kg, and every two weeks they received intravenous nivolumab 240 mg.

Nivolumab, ipilimumab, aspirin, low-dose cyclophosphamide and low-dose radiotherapy were all administered to the donors. Germline lookup yields CDR1 SGHRS and CDR2 YFSETQ. This CDR3 comprises 15 residues. The junction had 6 bases not matched to a gene; V was cut back by 0 bases and J by 6 bases. Alpha and beta chains were covered, as first-strand cDNA relied on TRAV- and TRBV-specific primers. Amplification of TCRs used a constant-region primer and V-primer adapter for 20 PCR cycles. The authors amplified isolated mRNA by in vitro transcription. One entry per CDR3 protein, called by TCRdb with MiXCR from the reads. The table shows about 12,000 distinct CDR3 sequences, with approximately 73% occurring only once.

This chain joins TRBV5-1 and TRBJ2-7; TRBD1 agrees at 10 bases. The receptor's source is a human donor with advanced metastatic prostate, ovarian, gallbladder or colorectal cancer (not recorded which). This table probably holds off-target reads from a library built for another chain. The CDR3 DNA follows: TGCGCCAGCAGCTTGGGACAGGGGGCTTTGGGCGAGCAGTACTTC. It codes for CASSLGQGALGEQYF.